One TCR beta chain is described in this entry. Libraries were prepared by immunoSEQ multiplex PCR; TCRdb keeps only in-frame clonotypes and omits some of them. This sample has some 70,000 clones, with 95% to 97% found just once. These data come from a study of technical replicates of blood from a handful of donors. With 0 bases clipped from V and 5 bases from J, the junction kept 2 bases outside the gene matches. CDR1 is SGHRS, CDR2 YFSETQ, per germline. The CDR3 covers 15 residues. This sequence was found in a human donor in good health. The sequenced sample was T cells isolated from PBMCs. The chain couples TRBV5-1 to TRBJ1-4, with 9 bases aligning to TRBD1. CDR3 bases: TGCGCCAGCAGCTTGGGACAGGGGGGAAATGAAAAACTGTTTTTT. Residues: CASSLGQGGNEKLFF.